The clone carrying this T cell receptor (beta chain) came up many times. Per the germline V gene, CDR1 is SGHRS and CDR2 is YFSETQ. The V gene end was trimmed by 4 bases and the J gene end by 0 bases; junction bases not matched to a gene: 6. The CDR3 is 15 amino acids. From the 5' RACE reads, TCRdb called clonotypes with MiXCR, one entry per CDR3 protein. The data hold around 120,000 distinct CDR3 sequences, with around 7.2% observed a single time. The record originates from a study of T cells after yellow fever vaccination. Sample: CD4+ T cells sorted from PBMCs, taken about 41 days after the first yellow fever vaccination. The genes are TRBV5-1 and TRBJ2-5; 7 bases map to TRBD1. This sequence originates from a man aged 18-30 years who received the YFV17D yellow fever vaccine. CDR3 protein: CASSTGQTYQETQYF. The CDR3 DNA is TGCGCCAGCAGCACGGGACAGACGTACCAAGAGACCCAGTACTTC. The complete variable domain, with remaining parts taken from reference TRBV5-1 and TRBJ2-5, reads KAGVTQTPRYLIKTRGQQVTLSCSPISGHRSVSWYQQTPGQGLQFLFEYFSETQRNKGNFPGRFSGRQFSNSRSEMNVSTLELGDSALYLCASSTGQTYQETQYFGPGTRLLVL.